These 26 T cell receptor beta chains came from one sample sequenced in a study of blood T cell repertoires in COVID-19. The repertoire was sequenced with immunoSEQ multiplex PCR; TCRdb's copy has only in-frame clones and lacks some. The sample lists about 190,000 clones, around 83% seen once, with around 6.3% in the top ten. Source material: peripheral blood. The receptors come from a woman aged 40 to 49 with acute or convalescent COVID-19.

This clone was seen a few times. The chain joins TRBV7-2 to TRBJ2-7; D is unclear. CDR3 size: 12 residues. Germline values: CDR1 SGHTA, CDR2 FQGNSA. V lost 4 bases, J lost 6 bases, and 10 bases lay in between. In DNA, the CDR3 is TGTGCCAGCAGCTCACCTTTTAGCGAGCAGTACTTC. Protein: CASSSPFSEQYF.

The chain joins TRBV2 to TRBJ1-4; D unclear. The CDR3 covers 11 residues. V was pared by 5 bases and J by 8 bases, with 6 bases between. Germline-derived CDR1 and CDR2 are SNHLY and FYNNEI. CDR3 nucleotide sequence: TGTGCCAGCAGTACAGCCGAAAAACTGTTTTTT. Translating gives CASSTAEKLFF.

The V and J genes are TRBV5-1 and TRBJ1-1; 7 bases are a match to TRBD1. V lost 4 bases and J lost 4; bases outside the gene matches: 13. The CDR3 has 16 amino acids. Per the germline V gene, CDR1 is SGHRS and CDR2 is YFSETQ. CDR3 protein: CASSTYRQGSGTEAFF. The CDR3 nucleotides are TGCGCCAGCAGCACCTACCGACAGGGTAGTGGCACTGAAGCTTTCTTT.

V and J are TRBV6-5 and TRBJ1-5; 11 bases are a match to TRBD1. The germline V gene encodes CDR1 MNHEY and CDR2 SVGAGI. Trimming cost V 6 bases and J 4 bases; bases outside gene matches: 5. There are 15 residues in the CDR3. CDR3 nucleotides: TGTGCCAGCAGAATCGGGACAGGGGGTAATCAGCCCCAGCATTTT. This encodes CASRIGTGGNQPQHF.

This clone turned up a few times. The chain recombines TRBV24-1 with TRBJ2-7; 11 bases line up with TRBD1. The length of the CDR3 is 13 residues. Per the germline V gene, CDR1 is KGHDR and CDR2 is SFDVKD. V trimming: 9 bases; J trimming: 5 bases; junction bases outside the gene matches: 5. CDR3 sequence reads: CATSRTGGNEQYF. The DNA for the CDR3 is TGTGCCACCTCTAGGACAGGGGGCAACGAGCAGTACTTC.

The chain links TRBV6-6 to TRBJ1-1; no clear D gene. CDR1 is MNHNY and CDR2 is SVGAGI in the germline V gene (reference sequence). Trimming left V 6 bases short and J 0 bases short, with 11 bases between. The CDR3 consists of 14 residues. In DNA, the CDR3 is TGTGCCAGCAGCCCACAGCCAGTGAACACTGAAGCTTTCTTT. It encodes CASSPQPVNTEAFF.

Worth noting for this clone: The sample carries other DNA sequences with the same CDR3. V is TRBV9 and J is TRBJ2-1; D is possibly TRBD2 (6 bases). CDR3 length equals 14 residues. CDR1 SGDLS and CDR2 YYNGEE come from the germline V gene. Trimming took off 0 bases at V and 2 bases at J, with 6 bases between the two ends. The CDR3 bases are TGTGCCAGCAGCGTAGGCGGGGCCTACAATGAGCAGTTCTTC. Its protein is CASSVGGAYNEQFF.

The V and J genes are TRBV7-9 and TRBJ1-1; 8 nucleotides match TRBD1. The ends lost 4 bases at V and 4 bases at J; junction bases unmatched: 8. CDR1 and CDR2 from the germline V gene are SEHNR and FQNEAQ (reference sequence). CDR3 length: 15 amino acids. The CDR3 region is CASSSNRGVRTEAFF. CDR3 sequence (DNA): TGTGCCAGCAGCTCTAACAGGGGGGTACGCACTGAAGCTTTCTTT.

The chain joins TRBV27 to TRBJ2-5, with a possible D match to TRBD2 (6 bases). The CDR3 length is 11 residues. The V gene's germline CDR1 is MNHEY and CDR2 SMNVEV (reference sequence). V was trimmed by 11 bases and J by 6 bases, leaving 13 bases between them. The CDR3 coding sequence is TGTGCCGCGGGGATGACGAAGACCCAGTACTTC. Its translation is CAAGMTKTQYF.

The chain links TRBV6-5 to TRBJ1-1; TRBD1 is a possible D gene (6 bases). Germline CDR1 is MNHEY and CDR2 is SVGAGI. The V and J ends lost 1 base and 5 bases respectively, with 14 bases between them. The CDR3 sequence is 15 residues long. The CDR3 bases are TGTGCCAGCAGTTACTGGGGGCCGACGGATACTGAAGCTTTCTTT. Amino acids: CASSYWGPTDTEAFF.

The V call is TRBV6-5, the J call TRBJ2-3; 8 bases are shared with TRBD2. Germline trimming cut 6 bases from V and 0 bases from J; bases unmatched to any gene: 2. The CDR3 extends over 14 amino acids. CDR1 is MNHEY, CDR2 SVGAGI, per germline. This CDR3 reads CASRRTSSTDTQYF. CDR3 DNA: TGTGCCAGCAGGAGGACTAGCAGCACAGATACGCAGTATTTT.

The chain has TRBV7-9 and TRBJ1-6; D gene unclear. The CDR3 is made up of 16 amino acids. Trimming took 5 bases from V and 0 from J, leaving 11 bases between them. Looked up from germline, CDR1 is SEHNR and CDR2 is FQNEAQ (reference sequence). CDR3 nucleotide sequence: TGTGCCAGCAGCCTGGGCACGAGCTCCTATAATTCACCCCTCCACTTT. Amino acids: CASSLGTSSYNSPLHF.

The chain combines TRBV6-6 with TRBJ2-7, with 7 nucleotides matching TRBD1. With V trimmed by 2 bases and J by 3 bases, 1 base remained unmatched. The CDR3 extends over 13 amino acids. CDR1 is MNHNY, CDR2 SVGAGI, per germline (reference sequence). CDR3 DNA: TGTGCCAGCAGTTACCGGGACAGCTACGAGCAGTACTTC. This gives the protein CASSYRDSYEQYF.

The V call is TRBV2, the J call TRBJ2-1; the D gene is possibly TRBD1 (5 bases). The CDR3 length is 12 residues. CDR1 is SNHLY and CDR2 is FYNNEI in the germline V gene. Deletions cut 5 bases from V and 6 bases from J, with 8 bases between. CDR3 in DNA: TGTGCCAGCAGTCCAGACAGCAATGAGCAGTTCTTC. Translation gives CASSPDSNEQFF.

J is TRBJ2-3 and V is TRBV27; D is unresolved. Germline CDR1 reads MNHEY; CDR2 reads SMNVEV (reference sequence). This CDR3 is 14 amino acids long. V was cut by 7 bases and J by 4 bases, with 15 bases left in between. As DNA, the CDR3 is TGTGCCAGCATCCCCATATCTAGTCCAGATACGCAGTATTTT. Translated, it gives CASIPISSPDTQYF.

J is TRBJ2-2 and V is TRBV6-5; 7 positions agree with TRBD1. The CDR3 contains 13 residues. V was clipped by 4 bases and J by 5 bases; unmatched bases: 1. Per the germline V gene, CDR1 is MNHEY and CDR2 is SVGAGI. CDR3 DNA: TGTGCCAGCAGTTTGACAGGGACCGGGGAGCTGTTTTTT. As protein: CASSLTGTGELFF.

The chain combines TRBV6-1 with TRBJ1-1; D not certain. The V end was cut by 2 bases, the J end by 2 bases, with 6 bases between. CDR3 length: 13 amino acids. From germline, CDR1 is MNHNS and CDR2 SASEGT. The CDR3 loop is CASSESGNTEAFF. As DNA, the CDR3 is TGTGCCAGCAGTGAATCGGGTAACACTGAAGCTTTCTTT.

The rearrangement links TRBV5-1 to TRBJ2-4; D is possibly TRBD1 (5 bases). Trimming took 0 bases from V and 8 from J, leaving 9 bases between them. The CDR3 spans 13 residues. Germline CDR1 is SGHRS and CDR2 is YFSETQ. The CDR3 DNA reads as TGCGCCAGCAGCTTGGAGACAGCCGACATTCAGTACTTC. Translation gives CASSLETADIQYF.

The V gene is TRBV11-2, the J gene TRBJ2-3; 9 bases are shared with TRBD1. Germline lookup yields CDR1 SGHAT and CDR2 FQNNGV. The CDR3 length is 15 residues. Trimming took 5 bases from V and 2 from J; bases not matched to a gene: 5. The CDR3 loop is CASSVDRGLTDTQYF. The CDR3 nucleotides are TGTGCCAGCAGCGTGGACAGGGGACTCACAGATACGCAGTATTTT.

This clone showed up just once. J is TRBJ2-3 and V is TRBV29-1; D gene uncertain. From germline, CDR1 is SQVTM and CDR2 ANQGSEA. Trimming left V 7 bases short and J 2 bases short, with 19 bases between. The CDR3 spans 15 residues. In DNA form, the CDR3 reads TGCAGCGGCAGGCAGCTCGCCGCAAACACAGATACGCAGTATTTT. It encodes CSGRQLAANTDTQYF.

The chain employs TRBV27 and TRBJ1-6, with unresolved D. In germline, CDR1 is MNHEY, CDR2 SMNVEV (reference sequence). This CDR3 comprises 13 residues. V lost 10 bases and J 6 bases, leaving 13 bases between the germline ends. CDR3 loop: CATSLGANSPLHF. CDR3 DNA: TGTGCCACCTCCCTGGGAGCTAATTCACCCCTCCACTTT.

The chain couples TRBV28 to TRBJ1-6; D ambiguous. The germline V gene encodes CDR1 MDHEN and CDR2 SYDVKM. The ends were cut back, 8 bases at V and 8 bases at J, with 16 bases in the middle. This CDR3 contains 14 residues. CDR3 sequence: CASQRGGLDSPLHF. The CDR3 bases are TGTGCCAGCCAGCGAGGAGGGCTCGATTCACCCCTCCACTTT. The full variable domain, in which reference TRBV28 and TRBJ1-6 provide the parts outside the CDR3, is DVKVTQSSRYLVKRTGEKVFLECVQDMDHENMFWYRQDPGLGLRLIYFSYDVKMKEKGDIPEGYSVSREKKERFSLILESASTNQTSMYLCASQRGGLDSPLHFGNGTRLTVT.

This chain uses TRBV6-5 with TRBJ2-1, with D tentatively TRBD2 (5 bases). This CDR3 has 15 amino acids. CDR1 MNHEY and CDR2 SVGAGI come from the germline V gene. V was shortened by 6 bases and J by 0 bases, with 12 bases between the two germline ends. Here the CDR3 DNA reads TGTGCCAGCAGGTTAGCGTACCGCTCCTACAATGAGCAGTTCTTC. It translates to CASRLAYRSYNEQFF.

This clone has just a few counts. The V and J genes are TRBV25-1 and TRBJ2-1; D might be TRBD2 (7 bases). V was clipped by 5 bases and J by 7 bases, with 15 bases between them. The CDR3 is 14 residues long. Germline CDR1 and CDR2: MGHDK and SYGVNS. The CDR3 loop reads CASSPQGRENEQFF. CDR3 DNA sequence: TGTGCCAGCAGTCCCCAGGGGAGGGAAAATGAGCAGTTCTTC. Together with reference TRBV25-1 and TRBJ2-1, the CDR3 gives the full variable domain: EADIYQTPRYLVIGTGKKITLECSQTMGHDKMYWYQQDPGMELHLIHYSYGVNSTEKGDLSSESTVSRIRTEHFPLTLESARPSHTSQYLCASSPQGRENEQFFGPGTRLTVL.

The chain recombines TRBV6-5 with TRBJ2-3; 7 positions agree with TRBD1. Trimming removed 8 bases from V and 4 bases from J; junction bases left unmatched: 9. From germline, CDR1 is MNHEY and CDR2 SVGAGI. The CDR3 totals 14 residues. DNA of the CDR3: TGTGCCAGCGGCAGGGGGTCGGCCCCAGATACGCAGTATTTT. Translated: CASGRGSAPDTQYF.

This clone was found once. J is TRBJ2-1 and V is TRBV2; D might be TRBD1 (5 bases). Germline CDR1 SNHLY, CDR2 FYNNEI. This CDR3 has 16 amino acids. Trimming removed 9 bases at V and 0 bases at J, with 18 bases between. For the CDR3, the DNA is TGTGCCAGTGCCCTCTTGGGGCAGGGCTCCTACAATGAGCAGTTCTTC. It codes for CASALLGQGSYNEQFF.